This TCR beta chain emerged from a study of Ad26.COV2.S vaccination and SARS-CoV-2 variants. Across the whole study: Enrollment placed the donor in the COV1001 Ad26.COV2.S trial arm. Intramuscularly, Ad26.COV2.S was given either once or twice, 56 days apart. Overall study findings and caveats: Spike-specific TCR breadth was greater after Ad26.COV2.S than placebo.

Treatment: about 20 received Ad26.COV2.S at low or high dose, single or two shots; several received placebo; per-sample allocation not given. Specimens were obtained on day 63 following the first vaccine or placebo injection. An adult aged 18-55 years in Boston served as the donor. Concerning this clone itself: Its antigen is not identified.

Sequencing was performed with immunoSEQ multiplex PCR; in TCRdb, only in-frame clones are kept and a portion is missing. The data contain about 350,000 clones, around 89% of them singletons. This TCR came from a person between 18 and 60 years old who received the Ad26.COV2.S COVID-19 vaccine or a placebo. This specimen was peripheral blood, taken in a trial of Ad26.COV2.S vaccine versus placebo.

For the CDR3, the DNA is TGCGCCAGCAGCCAAGAGGTCGGACTAGCGGGAGTTAGCACAGATACGCAGTATTTT. Protein product: CASSQEVGLAGVSTDTQYF. This chain uses TRBV4-1 with TRBJ2-3; 13 bases line up with TRBD2. Germline V gives CDR1 MGHRA, CDR2 YSYEKL. CDR3 length: 19 amino acids. V shed 0 bases and J 0 bases; nucleotides not matched to a gene: 6.